This T cell receptor beta chain was sequenced during a study of shared clonotypes between healthy human individuals. Using immunoSEQ multiplex PCR, the repertoire was profiled, and TCRdb retains in-frame clones only, with some absent. The repertoire holds nearly 500,000 clones, with over 60% as singletons. Study donors comprised healthy, HIV-negative adults devoid of recent acute infection or vaccination. The germline V and J ends were trimmed by 4 bases and 2 bases, with 11 bases remaining between them. Germline CDR1 LNHDA, CDR2 SQIVND (reference sequence). This CDR3 contains 14 residues. This TCR derives from a woman between 40 and 50 years old in good health. Some clones in this sample may be carry-over from other donors' samples. The rearrangement links TRBV19 to TRBJ2-5; no clear D. Material: PBMCs. CDR3 coding DNA: TGTGCCAGTAGTACTACATTCTTTCAAGAGACCCAGTACTTC. Translating gives CASSTTFFQETQYF. Based on the CDR3 plus reference TRBV19 and TRBJ2-5, the full variable domain is DGGITQSPKYLFRKEGQNVTLSCEQNLNHDAMYWYRQDPGQGLRLIYYSQIVNDFQKGDIAEGYSVSREKKESFPLTVTSAQKNPTAFYLCASSTTFFQETQYFGPGTRLLVL.